The entry below gives a single T cell receptor beta chain sequence along with its context. Its target is not known. J gave up 2 bases and V 3 bases, and 7 bases lay outside the gene matches. The CDR3 sequence is 16 residues long. CDR1 is LNHDA, CDR2 SQIVND, per germline (reference sequence). The sample comes from a study of vaccination and CD4 T cells after COVID-19. Across the study: Across the group, participants received two doses of either BNT162b2 or mRNA-1273 vaccine. Control cultures used a CEFX viral epitope pool, an HIV-1 Nef peptide pool, or no peptide.

The sample's time point: late sampling 161 to 241 days after vaccination in a few convalescent patients. Treatment of the sample: approximately nine-day PBMC culture with coronavirus spike peptide pools or control peptides (ViraFEST assay). Cultured CD4+ T cell DNA was sequenced using the Oncomine TCR Beta short-read assay. TCRdb re-called the PCR reads with MiXCR, one entry per CDR3 protein. The data contain 20,000 to 25,000 distinct CDR3 sequences, about 45% of them singletons. The TCR sequence derives from a human donor who had recovered from COVID-19. Sequences were derived from CD4+ T cells from blood, cultured in vitro, sampled about 7 months after SARS-CoV-2 vaccination. This chain connects TRBV19 to TRBJ2-7; 10 positions agree with TRBD2. CDR3 sequence reads: CASSIIGAGGPYEQYF. DNA of the CDR3: TGTGCCAGTAGTATCATCGGAGCGGGAGGGCCCTACGAGCAGTACTTC.